The T cell receptor beta chain under discussion was sequenced for a study of blood T cell repertoires in COVID-19. Study background: Samples taken during acute and convalescent COVID-19 were collected in the United States, Italy and Spain. From T cells, B-cell-depleted T cells, or PBMCs came the material, which was cDNA or gDNA.

The trim removed 3 bases at V and 8 bases at J, leaving 13 bases unmatched. The CDR3 contains 18 residues. Germline V gene sequence: CDR1 SGDLS, CDR2 YYNGEE. Authors' processing steps: Cell counts per sample came from amplifying reference gene primers. The table came from immunoSEQ multiplex PCR; TCRdb's copy has only in-frame clones and leaves some out. From that table come the V and J calls and clone size; the DNA was used to work out D and trimming. The table has a few hundred thousand clones, 70% to 90% seen once. The V gene is TRBV9, the J gene TRBJ2-1, with 14 bases that match TRBD2. The source material was peripheral blood. The TCR was taken from a man older than 75 with acute or convalescent COVID-19. The CDR3 DNA follows: TGTGCCAGCAGCGACGACAAGGGACTAGCGGGAGTAGGGGATGAGCAGTTCTTC. This gives the protein CASSDDKGLAGVGDEQFF.